One sample yielded the 2 T cell receptor beta chains listed below, sequenced in a study of cytomegalovirus exposure and HLA in healthy donors (dated by TCRdb to about 2017). Library preparation was by the immunoSEQ multiplex PCR assay. For the multiplex PCR, a mixture combining 60 forward primers for TCR Vbeta segments and 13 reverse primers for TCR Jbeta segments was used. TCRdb retrieved this table from immuneACCESS and kept in-frame rearrangements only. Not all clones are present; in checked studies, unresolved V genes account for under half, and no reason is known for the remainder. This sample holds some 120,000 clones; about four fifths were observed only once. The ten biggest clones cover about 1.6% of the sample. The specimen was PBMCs. These receptors all come from a woman under 30 in good health and CMV-seronegative.

The rearrangement links TRBV5-6 to TRBJ2-5; 7 bases line up with TRBD1. The germline V gene encodes CDR1 SGHDT and CDR2 YYEEEE. V dropped 3 bases and J dropped 5; count of bases not matched to a gene: 10. There are 15 residues in the CDR3. The CDR3 is CASSSRGWGWETQYF. CDR3 nucleotide sequence: TGTGCCAGCAGCTCCAGGGGGTGGGGTTGGGAGACCCAGTACTTC.

This chain links TRBV30 with TRBJ1-5; D perhaps matches TRBD1 (6 bases). V lost 3 bases and J lost 5, with 17 bases in between. The CDR3 covers 15 residues. Germline CDR1 GTSNPN, CDR2 SVGIG (reference sequence). The CDR3, as DNA: TGTGCCTGGAGCGCTAATTCCAGGGGCTATCAGCCCCAGCATTTT. Translated: CAWSANSRGYQPQHF.